A selection of T cell receptor beta chains follows, all from one sample in a study of cytomegalovirus exposure and HLA in healthy donors. Profiling relied on immunoSEQ multiplex PCR, and the TCRdb table lists in-frame clones only, not all of them. The sample holds approximately 270,000 clones; 86% are singletons and the top ten take approximately 1%. Source material: PBMCs. Receptors were obtained from a woman under 30 in good health and CMV-seronegative. The CDR3 runs from the conserved cysteine through the conserved F or W. A D gene is named only where the DNA matches it firmly. Part of the rows lack a size; the others show once, few, many or a class for expanded clones.

j_gene	d_gene	abundance	v_gene	CDR3aa	CDR3nt
TRBJ1-1	NA	NA	TRBV28	CASTFYLSNTEAFF	TGTGCCAGCACTTTCTACTTGAGCAACACTGAAGCTTTCTTT
TRBJ2-7	TRBD1	NA	TRBV9	CASSLGGLNSYEQYF	TGTGCCAGCAGCCTAGGGGGCCTCAACTCCTACGAGCAGTACTTC
TRBJ2-2	TRBD1	NA	TRBV11-3	CASRSGTDTGELFF	TGTGCCAGCAGGTCCGGGACAGACACCGGGGAGCTGTTTTTT
TRBJ2-7	NA	NA	TRBV11-3	CASTLGGENYEQYF	TGTGCCAGCACCCTAGGGGGGGAGAACTACGAGCAGTACTTC
TRBJ1-2	TRBD1	NA	TRBV27	CASSLVGQGGYGYTF	TGTGCCAGCAGTTTAGTGGGACAGGGTGGATATGGCTACACCTTC
TRBJ1-6	NA	NA	TRBV4-1	CASSHALSASGSPLHF	TGCGCCAGCAGCCACGCTCTAAGCGCCAGTGGTTCACCCCTCCACTTT
TRBJ1-1	TRBD1	once	TRBV10-3	CAISGKGQGGGNTEAFF	TGTGCCATCAGCGGTAAGGGACAGGGTGGTGGTAACACTGAAGCTTTCTTT
TRBJ2-7	NA	NA	TRBV7-6	CASSLWHAGGGSSYEQYF	TGTGCCAGCAGCTTGTGGCACGCCGGGGGAGGTAGCTCCTACGAGCAGTACTTC
TRBJ1-2	NA	NA	TRBV4-3	CASSQEEQGNYGYTF	TGCGCCAGCAGCCAAGAGGAACAGGGAAACTATGGCTACACCTTC
TRBJ1-1	NA	NA	TRBV5-6	CASSPPLSRRDDTEAFF	TGTGCCAGCAGCCCCCCCCTAAGTCGCAGGGATGACACTGAAGCTTTCTTT
TRBJ1-3	TRBD1	NA	TRBV5-1	CASSRTKPWDSSGNTIYF	TGCGCCAGCAGCCGAACAAAACCCTGGGACAGCTCTGGAAACACCATATATTTT
TRBJ1-1	NA	NA	TRBV7-3	CASSPFQRTTEAFF	TGTGCCAGCAGCCCCTTCCAGCGGACCACTGAAGCTTTCTTT
TRBJ1-1	NA	NA	TRBV27	CASSLWDNRNTEAFF	TGTGCCAGCAGTTTATGGGACAACAGGAACACTGAAGCTTTCTTT
TRBJ1-2	TRBD1	NA	TRBV10-2	CASSEEGAYGYTF	TGCGCCAGCAGTGAAGAGGGGGCGTATGGCTACACCTTC
TRBJ1-1	TRBD1	NA	TRBV27	CASSSPDRGSYTEAFF	TGTGCCAGCAGTTCGCCGGACAGGGGATCTTACACTGAAGCTTTCTTT
TRBJ2-1	TRBD1	NA	TRBV19	CASSIEGGSGTAPYNEQFF	TGTGCCAGTAGTATAGAGGGTGGATCAGGGACAGCTCCTTACAATGAGCAGTTCTTC
TRBJ2-7	TRBD2	NA	TRBV27	CASSLSGRATYEQYF	TGTGCCAGCAGTCTCAGCGGGAGGGCCACCTACGAGCAGTACTTC
TRBJ2-2	NA	NA	TRBV5-1	CASFTSGHGNTGELFF	TGCGCCAGCTTCACATCGGGACACGGGAACACCGGGGAGCTGTTTTTT
TRBJ2-3	TRBD2	NA	TRBV30	CAWAPGLAWDTQYF	TGTGCCTGGGCGCCGGGACTAGCGTGGGATACGCAGTATTTT
TRBJ2-3	NA	NA	TRBV2	CASSDTRGSQGDTQYF	TGTGCCAGCAGTGATACCCGCGGTAGTCAGGGGGATACGCAGTATTTT
TRBJ1-1	NA	NA	TRBV10-3	CAISESGTEAFF	TGTGCCATCAGTGAATCGGGGACTGAAGCTTTCTTT
TRBJ1-1	TRBD1	NA	TRBV29-1	CSVEDPVDRENTNTEAFF	TGCAGCGTTGAAGACCCAGTTGACAGGGAGAATACGAACACTGAAGCTTTCTTT
TRBJ2-6	NA	NA	TRBV4-3	CASSQDLSSGANVLTF	TGCGCCAGCAGCCAAGATCTAAGCTCTGGGGCCAACGTCCTGACTTTC